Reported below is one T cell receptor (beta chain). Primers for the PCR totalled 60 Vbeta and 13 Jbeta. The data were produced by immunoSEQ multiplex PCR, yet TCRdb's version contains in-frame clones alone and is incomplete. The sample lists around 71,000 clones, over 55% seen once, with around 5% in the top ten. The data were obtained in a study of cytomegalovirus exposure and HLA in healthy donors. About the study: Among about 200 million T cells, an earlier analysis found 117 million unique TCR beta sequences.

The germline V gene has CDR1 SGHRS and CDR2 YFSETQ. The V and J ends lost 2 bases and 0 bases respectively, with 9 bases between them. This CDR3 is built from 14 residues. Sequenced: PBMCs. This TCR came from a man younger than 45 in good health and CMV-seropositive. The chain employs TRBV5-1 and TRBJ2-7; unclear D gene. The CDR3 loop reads CASSLDISSYEQYF. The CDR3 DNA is TGCGCCAGCAGCTTAGACATTTCCTCCTACGAGCAGTACTTC.